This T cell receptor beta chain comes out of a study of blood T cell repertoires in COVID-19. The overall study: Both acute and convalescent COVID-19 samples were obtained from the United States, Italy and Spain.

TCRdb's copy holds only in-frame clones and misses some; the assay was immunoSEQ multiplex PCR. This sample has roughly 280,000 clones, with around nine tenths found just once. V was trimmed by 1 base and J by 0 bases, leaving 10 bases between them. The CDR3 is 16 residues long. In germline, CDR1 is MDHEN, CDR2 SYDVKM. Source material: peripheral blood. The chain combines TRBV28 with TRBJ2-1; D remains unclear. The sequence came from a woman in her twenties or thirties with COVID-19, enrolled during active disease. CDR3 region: CASSLSGSSSYNEQFF. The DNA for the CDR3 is TGTGCCAGCAGTTTATCCGGCTCTAGCTCCTACAATGAGCAGTTCTTC. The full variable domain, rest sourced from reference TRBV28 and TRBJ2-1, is DVKVTQSSRYLVKRTGEKVFLECVQDMDHENMFWYRQDPGLGLRLIYFSYDVKMKEKGDIPEGYSVSREKKERFSLILESASTNQTSMYLCASSLSGSSSYNEQFFGPGTRLTVL.